The 18 T cell receptor beta chains presented below share a single source sample, sequenced in a study of OX40 agonist ivuxolimab in advanced cancers. Using immunoSEQ multiplex PCR, the repertoire was profiled, and TCRdb retains in-frame clones only, with some absent. The sample lists 75,000 to 80,000 clones; 81% were seen once. The sequencing used CD4+ or CD8+ T cells sorted from blood, collected in a trial of the OX40 agonist ivuxolimab. The receptors were sampled from an adult with an advanced solid tumor such as melanoma, head and neck, liver or kidney cancer.

The chain carries TRBV5-1 and TRBJ2-3; maybe TRBD2 (6 bases). Germline values: CDR1 SGHRS, CDR2 YFSETQ. Trimming left V 0 bases short and J 5 bases short, with 10 bases between. This CDR3 has 14 residues. CDR3 loop: CASSLGGGGDTQYF. The DNA for the CDR3 is TGCGCCAGCAGCTTGGGGGGAGGAGGAGATACGCAGTATTTT.

The chain recombines TRBV30 with TRBJ2-7; TRBD2 might be the D (5 bases). The CDR3 length is 11 residues. V lost 8 bases, J lost 1 base, and 9 bases lay in between. Germline-derived CDR1 and CDR2 are GTSNPN and SVGIG (reference sequence). The CDR3 sequence: CATTGSYEQYF. The DNA for the CDR3 is TGTGCCACAACGGGATCCTACGAGCAGTACTTC.

This chain connects TRBV5-4 to TRBJ1-4; 8 bases match TRBD1. The V segment lost 4 bases and the J segment 6 bases; nucleotides outside the gene matches: 5. From germline, CDR1 is SGHNT and CDR2 YYREEE (reference sequence). This CDR3 contains 14 residues. The CDR3 reads CASSQDRVDEKLFF. Written as DNA, the CDR3 is TGTGCCAGCAGCCAGGACAGGGTGGATGAAAAACTGTTTTTT. Full variable domain (rest looked up from reference TRBV5-4 and TRBJ1-4): ETGVTQSPTHLIKTRGQQVTLRCSSQSGHNTVSWYQQALGQGPQFIFQYYREEENGRGNFPPRFSGLQFPNYSSELNVNALELDDSALYLCASSQDRVDEKLFFGSGTQLSVL.

The chain carries TRBV7-6 and TRBJ1-1; perhaps TRBD1 as D (6 bases). This CDR3 is built from 17 residues. Germline V gene lookup returns CDR1 SGHVS and CDR2 FNYEAQ. Trimming shortened V by 1 base and J by 1 base, and 16 bases separated the two germline ends. CDR3: CASSLEGQGKGNTEAFF. The CDR3 nucleotides read TGTGCCAGCAGCTTAGAGGGGCAGGGGAAGGGGAACACTGAAGCTTTCTTT.

The chain combines TRBV27 with TRBJ1-5; no clear D. The CDR3 has 13 amino acids. The germline CDR1 and CDR2 sequences are MNHEY and SMNVEV (reference sequence). V lost 7 bases and J 10 bases, leaving 17 bases between the germline ends. DNA of the CDR3: TGTGCCAGCAAACGAACGACTTATGATCCCCAGCATTTT. This encodes CASKRTTYDPQHF.

CDR3 sequence reads: CASSLGTSLYNEQFF. DNA of the CDR3: TGTGCCAGCAGCTTGGGTACTAGCCTATACAATGAGCAGTTCTTC. The chain joins TRBV7-9 to TRBJ2-1; possibly TRBD2 for D (6 bases). There are 15 residues in the CDR3. The germline V gene has CDR1 SEHNR and CDR2 FQNEAQ (reference sequence). Trimming cost V 3 bases and J 4 bases, with 13 bases left between them.

The chain carries TRBV5-8 and TRBJ1-2; D is uncertain. The CDR3 spans 14 residues. The ends were cut back, 4 bases at V and 0 bases at J, with 10 bases in the middle. CDR1 and CDR2 (germline): SGHTS, YDEGEE. The CDR3 reads CASSAMQANYGYTF. The CDR3 coding sequence is TGTGCCAGCAGCGCCATGCAGGCTAACTATGGCTACACCTTC. Supplemented by reference TRBV5-8 and TRBJ1-2, the full variable domain reads EAGVTQSPTHLIKTRGQQATLRCSPISGHTSVYWYQQALGLGLQFLLWYDEGEERNRGNFPPRFSGRQFPNYSSELNVNALELEDSALYLCASSAMQANYGYTFGSGTRLTVV.

The chain recombines TRBV7-6 with TRBJ1-2, with a tentative D call TRBD1 (5 bases). Trimming took 5 bases from V and 4 from J, leaving 20 bases between them. The CDR3 runs to 16 residues. CDR1 is SGHVS and CDR2 is FNYEAQ in the germline V gene. The CDR3 protein is CASSPPRGVQSYGYTF. In DNA, the CDR3 is TGTGCCAGCAGCCCGCCTAGAGGGGTTCAGAGCTATGGCTACACCTTC.

The rearrangement joins TRBV7-9 to TRBJ2-1; D uncertain. The germline V gene has CDR1 SEHNR and CDR2 FQNEAQ (reference sequence). Trimming removed 1 base at V and 6 bases at J, with 7 bases between. The CDR3 runs to 13 residues. In DNA, the CDR3 is TGTGCCAGCAGCTTAGGTGCCAGCAATGAGCAGTTCTTC. Residues: CASSLGASNEQFF.

V is TRBV5-8 and J is TRBJ1-2; D unresolved. V lost 0 bases and J 8 bases, leaving 14 bases between the germline ends. The CDR3 runs 14 residues. Germline CDR1 SGHTS, CDR2 YDEGEE. CDR3 in amino acids: CASSLEQRAGGYTF. CDR3 nucleotide sequence: TGTGCCAGCAGCTTGGAGCAGAGGGCCGGCGGCTACACCTTC.

This clone appeared a single time. CDR3 sequence: CASSLGTGRDEQYF. In DNA, the CDR3 is TGCGCCAGCAGCCTGGGGACAGGCCGCGACGAGCAGTACTTC. The J gene is TRBJ2-7, the V gene TRBV5-1, with 8 nucleotides matching TRBD1. Trimming took 4 bases from V and 5 from J; bases not matched to a gene: 8. The CDR3 consists of 14 residues. Per germline, CDR1 SGHRS and CDR2 YFSETQ. Full variable domain (rest looked up from reference TRBV5-1 and TRBJ2-7): KAGVTQTPRYLIKTRGQQVTLSCSPISGHRSVSWYQQTPGQGLQFLFEYFSETQRNKGNFPGRFSGRQFSNSRSEMNVSTLELGDSALYLCASSLGTGRDEQYFGPGTRLTVT.

V and J are TRBV5-5 and TRBJ1-2; 7 nucleotides match TRBD1. CDR3 length equals 15 residues. The V gene's germline CDR1 is SGHKS and CDR2 YYEKEE (reference sequence). J lost 0 bases, V lost 3 bases, and 5 bases had no gene match. As DNA, the CDR3 is TGTGCCAGCAGCTGGGGGACAGTCCCTAACTATGGCTACACCTTC. It specifies CASSWGTVPNYGYTF.

V gene TRBV11-2 combines with J gene TRBJ1-3; 7 nucleotides line up with TRBD1. Germline V lookup: CDR1 SGHAT, CDR2 FQNNGV. Losses at the gene ends were 7 bases for V and 4 bases for J; bases not matched to a gene: 10. The CDR3 totals 15 residues. CDR3 region: CASILGRTGGNTIYF. The CDR3 DNA reads TGTGCCAGCATCCTTGGACGGACAGGCGGAAACACCATATATTTT.

The sample holds a few counts of this clone. CDR3 protein: CASSLVSGYEQYF. CDR3 sequence (DNA): TGTGCCAGCAGCCTGGTTTCGGGCTACGAGCAGTACTTC. V and J are TRBV11-1 and TRBJ2-7; D not resolved. The germline V gene encodes CDR1 SGHAT and CDR2 FQDESV (reference sequence). Trimming took 5 bases from V and 3 from J, leaving 11 bases between them. This CDR3 contains 13 residues.

The genes are TRBV6-5 and TRBJ1-2; no definite D call. The germline V gene encodes CDR1 MNHEY and CDR2 SVGAGI. Trimming shortened V by 7 bases and J by 6 bases, and 12 bases separated the two germline ends. CDR3 length: 12 residues. DNA for the CDR3: TGTGCCAGCAAGGATGGTTTGGATGGCTACACCTTC. This sequence encodes CASKDGLDGYTF.

This chain links TRBV30 with TRBJ1-2, with TRBD1 identical over 7 bases. With V trimmed by 3 bases and J by 3 bases, 10 bases remained unmatched. Germline CDR1 GTSNPN, CDR2 SVGIG (reference sequence). The CDR3 consists of 15 residues. This chain's CDR3 is CAWSGGQDGDYGYTF. Written as DNA, the CDR3 is TGTGCCTGGAGCGGAGGACAGGACGGAGACTATGGCTACACCTTC.

The sample holds a few counts of this clone. In nucleotides, the CDR3 is TGTGCCAGCAGCTTAGGGGGGGTGAACGAGCAGTACTTC. It translates to CASSLGGVNEQYF. The J gene is TRBJ2-7, the V gene TRBV7-2; tentatively, D is TRBD2 (6 bases). This CDR3 is built from 13 residues. In germline, CDR1 is SGHTA, CDR2 FQGNSA. V was trimmed by 1 base and J by 5 bases, leaving 9 bases between them.

J is TRBJ2-3 and V is TRBV29-1; D gene unclear. V was trimmed by 5 bases and J by 0 bases, leaving 3 bases between them. Per germline, CDR1 SQVTM and CDR2 ANQGSEA. The CDR3 sequence is 11 residues long. The chain's CDR3 is CSVTSTDTQYF. Written as DNA, the CDR3 is TGCAGCGTTACTAGCACAGATACGCAGTATTTT.